This T cell receptor beta chain was obtained from a study of cytotoxic CD8 clonotypes in ibrutinib-treated CLL. The V gene's germline CDR1 is SGHNT and CDR2 YYREEE (reference sequence). V lost 1 base to trimming and J lost 4 bases; unmatched junction nucleotides: 10. The length of the CDR3 is 16 residues. The table came from immunoSEQ multiplex PCR; TCRdb's copy has only in-frame clones and leaves some out. The sample shows about 60,000 clones, 55% to 70% of them seen only once. The sample was PBMCs, taken after 24 months of ibrutinib treatment. The J gene is TRBJ2-5, the V gene TRBV5-4, with 7 positions matching TRBD1. The clonotype comes from a human donor with chronic lymphocytic leukemia. The CDR3 nucleotides are TGTGCCAGCAGCTTGATGGGACAGAGACGGGTAGAGACCCAGTACTTC. The encoded protein is CASSLMGQRRVETQYF.